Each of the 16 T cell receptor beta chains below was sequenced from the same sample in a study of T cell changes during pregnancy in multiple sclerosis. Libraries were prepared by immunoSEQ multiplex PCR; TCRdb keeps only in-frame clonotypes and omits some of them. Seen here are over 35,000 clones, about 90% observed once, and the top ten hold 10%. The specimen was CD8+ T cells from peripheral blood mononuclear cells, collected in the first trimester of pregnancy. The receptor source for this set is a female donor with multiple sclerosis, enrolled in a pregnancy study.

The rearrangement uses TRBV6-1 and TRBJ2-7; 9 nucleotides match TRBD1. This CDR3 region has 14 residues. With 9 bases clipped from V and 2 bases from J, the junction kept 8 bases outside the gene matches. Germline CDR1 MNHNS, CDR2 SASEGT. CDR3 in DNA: TGTGCCAGTCAGTCCGGGACAGGGACCTACGAGCAGTACTTC. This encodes CASQSGTGTYEQYF.

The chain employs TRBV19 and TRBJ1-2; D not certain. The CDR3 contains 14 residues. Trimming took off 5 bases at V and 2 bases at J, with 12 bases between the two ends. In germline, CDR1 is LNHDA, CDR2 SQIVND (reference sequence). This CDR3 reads CASSLPMLNYGYTF. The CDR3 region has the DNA TGTGCCAGTAGTCTTCCTATGCTAAACTATGGCTACACCTTC.

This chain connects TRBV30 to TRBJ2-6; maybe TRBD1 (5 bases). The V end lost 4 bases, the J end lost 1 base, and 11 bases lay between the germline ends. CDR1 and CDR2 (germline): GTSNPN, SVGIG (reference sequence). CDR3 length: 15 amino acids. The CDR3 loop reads CAWISGPSGANVLTF. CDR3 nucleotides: TGTGCCTGGATTTCAGGGCCATCTGGGGCCAACGTCCTGACTTTC.

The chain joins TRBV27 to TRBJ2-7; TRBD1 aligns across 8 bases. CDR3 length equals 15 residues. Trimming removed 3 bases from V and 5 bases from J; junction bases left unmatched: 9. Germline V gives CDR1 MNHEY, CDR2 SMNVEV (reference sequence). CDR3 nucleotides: TGTGCCAGCAGTTTTTCGGCAGGGGGCCCCCACGAGCAGTACTTC. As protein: CASSFSAGGPHEQYF.

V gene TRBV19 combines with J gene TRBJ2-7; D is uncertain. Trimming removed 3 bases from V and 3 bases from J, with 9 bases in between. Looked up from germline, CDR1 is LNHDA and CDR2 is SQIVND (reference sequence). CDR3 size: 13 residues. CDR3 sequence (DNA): TGTGCCAGTAGTATCGCGTCGTACTACGAGCAGTACTTC. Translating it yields CASSIASYYEQYF.

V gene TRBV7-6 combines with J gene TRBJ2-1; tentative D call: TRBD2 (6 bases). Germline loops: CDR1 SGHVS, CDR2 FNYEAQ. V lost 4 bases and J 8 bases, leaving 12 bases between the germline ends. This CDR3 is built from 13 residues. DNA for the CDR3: TGTGCCAGCAGCTGGGACTGGAAAGATGAGCAGTTCTTC. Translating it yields CASSWDWKDEQFF.

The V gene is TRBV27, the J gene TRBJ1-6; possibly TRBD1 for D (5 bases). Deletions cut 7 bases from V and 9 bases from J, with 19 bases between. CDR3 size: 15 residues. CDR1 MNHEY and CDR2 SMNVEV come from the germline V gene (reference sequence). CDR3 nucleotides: TGTGCCAGCAAGATTTTAGGGGCTTGGAGTTCACCCCTCCACTTT. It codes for CASKILGAWSSPLHF.

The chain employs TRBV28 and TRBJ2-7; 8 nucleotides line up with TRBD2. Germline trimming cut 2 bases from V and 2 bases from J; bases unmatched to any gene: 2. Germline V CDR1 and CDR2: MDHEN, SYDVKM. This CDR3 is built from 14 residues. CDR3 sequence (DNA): TGTGCCAGCAGTTTAACCGGGAGGGCCTACGAGCAGTACTTC. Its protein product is CASSLTGRAYEQYF.

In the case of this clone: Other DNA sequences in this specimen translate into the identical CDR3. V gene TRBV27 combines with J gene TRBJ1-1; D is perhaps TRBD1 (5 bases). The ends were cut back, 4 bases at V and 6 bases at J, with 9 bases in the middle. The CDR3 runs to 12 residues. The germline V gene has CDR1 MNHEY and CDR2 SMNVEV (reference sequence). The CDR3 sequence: CASSSTGSEAFF. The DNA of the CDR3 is TGTGCCAGCAGTTCTACAGGCTCTGAAGCTTTCTTT.

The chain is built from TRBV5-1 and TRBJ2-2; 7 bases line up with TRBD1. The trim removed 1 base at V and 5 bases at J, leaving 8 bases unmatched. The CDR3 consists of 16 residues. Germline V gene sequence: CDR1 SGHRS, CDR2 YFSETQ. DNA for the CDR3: TGCGCCAGCAGCTTGCACTCGAGGGGGCCTACCGGGGAGCTGTTTTTT. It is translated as CASSLHSRGPTGELFF.

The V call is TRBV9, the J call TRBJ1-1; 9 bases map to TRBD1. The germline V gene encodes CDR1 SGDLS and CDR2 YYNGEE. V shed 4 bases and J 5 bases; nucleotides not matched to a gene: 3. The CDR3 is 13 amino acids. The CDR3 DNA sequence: TGTGCCAGCAGCCCCGGACAGGGGACTGAAGCTTTCTTT. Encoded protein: CASSPGQGTEAFF.

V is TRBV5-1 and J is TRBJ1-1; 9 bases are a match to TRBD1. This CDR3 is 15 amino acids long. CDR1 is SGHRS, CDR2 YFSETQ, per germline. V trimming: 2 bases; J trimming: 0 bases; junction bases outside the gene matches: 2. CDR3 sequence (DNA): TGCGCCAGCAGCTTAACAGGGGGCCTGAACACTGAAGCTTTCTTT. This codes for CASSLTGGLNTEAFF. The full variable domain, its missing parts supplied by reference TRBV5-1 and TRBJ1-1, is KAGVTQTPRYLIKTRGQQVTLSCSPISGHRSVSWYQQTPGQGLQFLFEYFSETQRNKGNFPGRFSGRQFSNSRSEMNVSTLELGDSALYLCASSLTGGLNTEAFFGQGTRLTVV.

Written as DNA, the CDR3 is TGTGCCAGCGGAGCGCAGGGTGGGAATAATTCACCCCTCCACTTT. Amino acids: CASGAQGGNNSPLHF. The genes are TRBV6-1 and TRBJ1-6; tentative D call: TRBD1 (5 bases). The CDR3 sequence is 15 residues long. Trimming cost V 8 bases and J 5 bases, with 16 bases left between them. Germline V gene lookup returns CDR1 MNHNS and CDR2 SASEGT.

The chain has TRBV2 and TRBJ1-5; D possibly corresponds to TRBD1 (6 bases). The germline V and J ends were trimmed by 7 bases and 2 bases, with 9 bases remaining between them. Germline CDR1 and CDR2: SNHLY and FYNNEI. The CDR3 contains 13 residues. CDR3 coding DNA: TGTGCCAGCACAGGGGTCGGCAATCAGCCCCAGCATTTT. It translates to CASTGVGNQPQHF.

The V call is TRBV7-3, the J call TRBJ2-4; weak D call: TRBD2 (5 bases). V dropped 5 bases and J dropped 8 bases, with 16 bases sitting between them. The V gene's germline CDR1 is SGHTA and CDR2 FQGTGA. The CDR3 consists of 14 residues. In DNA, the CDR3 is TGTGCCAGCAGCGCCGGACTCGCTGGGGACATTCAGTACTTC. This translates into CASSAGLAGDIQYF.

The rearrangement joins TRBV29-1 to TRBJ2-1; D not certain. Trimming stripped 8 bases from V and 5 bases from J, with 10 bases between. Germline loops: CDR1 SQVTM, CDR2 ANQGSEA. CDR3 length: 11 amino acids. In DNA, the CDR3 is TGCAGCCCCGTCCACAACAATGAGCAGTTCTTC. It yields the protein CSPVHNNEQFF.